A single sample is the source of the 7 T cell receptor beta chains below, sequenced in a study of cytomegalovirus exposure and HLA in healthy donors. The PCR employed 60 Vbeta primers together with 13 Jbeta primers. Sequencing was performed with immunoSEQ multiplex PCR; in TCRdb, only in-frame clones are kept and a portion is missing. Among about 210,000 clones listed, over 80% were seen once. The specimen sequenced was PBMCs. The source of these receptors is a woman in her 50s in good health and CMV-seropositive.

J is TRBJ1-2 and V is TRBV5-1, with no clear D. The germline V gene encodes CDR1 SGHRS and CDR2 YFSETQ. This CDR3 is built from 14 residues. The V gene lost 6 bases and the J gene lost 0 bases, with 12 bases spanning the gap. The CDR3 sequence is CASNYPETNYGYTF. In DNA form, the CDR3 reads TGCGCCAGCAATTATCCTGAGACTAACTATGGCTACACCTTC. Filled out from reference TRBV5-1 and TRBJ1-2, the complete variable domain reads KAGVTQTPRYLIKTRGQQVTLSCSPISGHRSVSWYQQTPGQGLQFLFEYFSETQRNKGNFPGRFSGRQFSNSRSEMNVSTLELGDSALYLCASNYPETNYGYTFGSGTRLTVV.

The chain couples TRBV5-1 to TRBJ1-1; 11 bases fit TRBD1. In germline, CDR1 is SGHRS, CDR2 YFSETQ. This CDR3 contains 14 residues. With 9 bases clipped from V and 4 bases from J, the junction kept 8 bases outside the gene matches. The CDR3 reads CATSRTGGFTEAFF. Written as DNA, the CDR3 is TGCGCCACCTCCCGGACAGGGGGCTTCACTGAAGCTTTCTTT.

The V call is TRBV10-2, the J call TRBJ2-1; 12 bases map to TRBD2. The CDR3 loop spans 15 amino acids. The germline V gene has CDR1 WSHSY and CDR2 SAAADI. The junction had 11 bases not matched to a gene; V was cut back by 2 bases and J by 15 bases. Written as DNA, the CDR3 is TGCGCCAGCAGTGAGGCGACTAGCGGGGGTTGGCTAGGGTTCTTC. Translation gives CASSEATSGGWLGFF.

This chain uses TRBV14 with TRBJ1-2; a weak D match, TRBD1 (6 bases). The germline V gene has CDR1 SGHDN and CDR2 FVKESK. Trimming cost V 4 bases and J 5 bases, with 17 bases left between them. The CDR3 contains 15 residues. This chain's CDR3 is CASSLNHGGPYGYTF. The CDR3 DNA follows: TGTGCCAGCAGCCTCAACCACGGGGGGCCTTATGGCTACACCTTC.

The chain employs TRBV6-1 and TRBJ2-4; TRBD2 matches at 7 bases. From germline, CDR1 is MNHNS and CDR2 SASEGT. J lost 14 bases, V lost 2 bases, and 15 bases had no gene match. This CDR3 has 15 residues. The CDR3 DNA sequence: TGTGCCAGCAGTGAAATGGCAGTTAGCGGGCACGGGGAGTACTTC. As protein: CASSEMAVSGHGEYF.

The rearrangement joins TRBV19 to TRBJ1-5; 8 bases line up with TRBD1. The CDR3 loop spans 18 amino acids. V shed 7 bases, J shed 1 base, and the junction held 15 bases outside the gene matches. Germline V gene lookup returns CDR1 LNHDA and CDR2 SQIVND (reference sequence). The CDR3 DNA reads TGTGCCAGTACCCAGTTCGGACAGGGAGGATGGAGCAATCAGCCCCAGCATTTT. This codes for CASTQFGQGGWSNQPQHF. Full variable domain (missing parts from reference TRBV19 and TRBJ1-5): DGGITQSPKYLFRKEGQNVTLSCEQNLNHDAMYWYRQDPGQGLRLIYYSQIVNDFQKGDIAEGYSVSREKKESFPLTVTSAQKNPTAFYLCASTQFGQGGWSNQPQHFGDGTRLSIL.

The rearrangement joins TRBV5-1 to TRBJ1-3; D is uncertain. Germline CDR1 reads SGHRS; CDR2 reads YFSETQ. V was cut by 3 bases and J by 0 bases, with 13 bases left in between. The CDR3 runs 16 residues. The CDR3 reads CASSSGIESSGNTIYF. The CDR3 nucleotides are TGCGCCAGCAGCTCCGGGATTGAGAGCTCTGGAAACACCATATATTTT.